A selection of T cell receptor beta chains follows, all from one sample in a study of cytomegalovirus exposure and HLA in healthy donors. Profiled with immunoSEQ multiplex PCR; TCRdb holds only in-frame clones, not every one. There are around 200,000 clones in the sample; 62% occur only once, and 2.5% to 3.5% lies in the top ten. The sample consisted of PBMCs. Source of these receptors: a man in his forties or fifties in good health and CMV-seronegative. Each CDR3 is given with its conserved first and last residue. A D gene is named only where the DNA matches it firmly. Not all rows give a size; the values are once, few, many and, for expanded clones, a class.

>TRBV10-3|TRBJ1-4|-|few|12
CAISEWAEKLFF
TGTGCCATCAGTGAGTGGGCTGAAAAACTGTTTTTT
>TRBV29-1|TRBJ1-4|-|-|14
CSAAPGGGDEKLFF
TGCAGCGCTGCCCCAGGTGGAGGCGATGAAAAACTGTTTTTT
>TRBV6-5|TRBJ1-6|TRBD1|few|15
CASSYSGQGNSPLHF
TGTGCCAGCAGTTACTCGGGACAGGGGAATTCACCCCTCCACTTT
>TRBV21-1|TRBJ2-7|-|-|15
CASPRWGLRTYEQYF
TGTGCCAGCCCCCGGTGGGGGCTCAGGACCTACGAGCAGTACTTC
>TRBV5-8|TRBJ2-1|-|-|16
CASSGGVAVLYNEQFF
TGTGCCAGCAGTGGCGGGGTAGCGGTTTTATACAATGAGCAGTTCTTC
>TRBV30|TRBJ2-3|-|-|13
CAWSVGAQGTQYF
TGTGCCTGGAGTGTAGGCGCACAGGGTACGCAGTATTTT
>TRBV9|TRBJ2-1|-|-|16
CASSVPRTGVYNEQFF
TGTGCCAGCAGCGTGCCCCGAACGGGAGTCTACAATGAGCAGTTCTTC
>TRBV23-1|TRBJ2-3|TRBD2|-|16
CASSYGLAGRTDTQYF
TGCGCCAGCAGTTACGGGCTAGCGGGTCGGACAGATACGCAGTATTTT
>TRBV5-1|TRBJ1-1|-|once|15
CASSLTGNMNTEAFF
TGCGCCAGCAGCTTGACAGGGAACATGAACACTGAAGCTTTCTTT
>TRBV29-1|TRBJ1-1|TRBD1|-|16
CSGMRFRGLGNTEAFF
TGCAGCGGCATGAGGTTCAGGGGGCTTGGGAACACTGAAGCTTTCTTT
>TRBV18|TRBJ2-1|TRBD2|-|13
CASSPGLYNEQFF
TGTGCCAGCTCGCCGGGACTATACAATGAGCAGTTCTTC
>TRBV19|TRBJ1-2|-|-|13
CASNSAGSHGYTF
TGTGCCAGTAATTCCGCAGGGTCCCATGGCTACACCTTC
>TRBV7-9|TRBJ2-3|TRBD2|few|17
CASSPRTSGTSTDTQYF
TGTGCCAGCAGCCCTAGGACTAGCGGGACTAGCACAGATACGCAGTATTTT
>TRBV13|TRBJ2-7|TRBD2|-|14
CASSLRAGGLEQYF
TGTGCCAGCAGCTTACGGGCGGGAGGGCTTGAGCAGTACTTC
>TRBV6-6|TRBJ1-5|-|-|15
CASSLNRARDQPQHF
TGTGCCAGCAGTCTTAACAGGGCTAGGGATCAGCCCCAGCATTTT
>TRBV30|TRBJ1-4|-|once|13
CAWSVGVNEKLFF
TGTGCCTGGAGTGTCGGGGTTAATGAAAAACTGTTTTTT
>TRBV5-4|TRBJ2-5|TRBD1|-|14
CASGRQGSGETQYF
TGTGCCAGCGGACGACAGGGGAGCGGAGAGACCCAGTACTTC
>TRBV19|TRBJ1-2|-|few|15
CASSIDITPNYGYTF
TGTGCCAGTAGTATAGATATCACTCCTAACTATGGCTACACCTTC
>TRBV30|TRBJ1-2|TRBD1|-|14
CAWRGWTGNRGYTF
TGTGCCTGGAGGGGATGGACAGGGAACAGAGGCTACACCTTC
>TRBV7-9|TRBJ2-7|TRBD1|-|14
CASSPTGGSYEQYF
TGTGCCAGCAGCCCAACAGGGGGCTCCTACGAGCAGTACTTC
>TRBV4-1|TRBJ2-1|TRBD2|-|15
CASSQVQGGYNEQFF
TGCGCCAGCAGCCAAGTGCAGGGAGGGTACAATGAGCAGTTCTTC
>TRBV7-2|TRBJ2-5|TRBD2|-|19
CASSLVPLYLAGDAETQYF
TGTGCCAGCAGCTTAGTTCCCCTCTATCTAGCGGGGGACGCAGAGACCCAGTACTTC
>TRBV19|TRBJ1-4|TRBD1|few|15
CASSFRTGRNEKLFF
TGTGCCAGTAGTTTCCGGACAGGGAGGAATGAAAAACTGTTTTTT
>TRBV7-2|TRBJ2-7|-|few|13
CASSTVEGFRWYF
TGTGCCAGCAGCACCGTAGAGGGTTTTCGGTGGTACTTC
>TRBV7-9|TRBJ2-1|TRBD1|-|15
CSSSLETGGANEQFF
TGTTCCAGCAGCTTAGAGACAGGGGGAGCGAATGAGCAGTTCTTC
>TRBV6-5|TRBJ1-1|-|-|12
CASSYSQGEAFF
TGTGCCAGCAGTTACTCACAGGGTGAAGCTTTCTTT
>TRBV14|TRBJ2-5|-|-|15
CASSLNLLARETQYF
TGTGCCAGCAGCTTAAATCTTCTAGCGAGAGAGACCCAGTACTTC
>TRBV30|TRBJ2-1|TRBD2|-|14
CAWVGTSGGNEQFF
TGTGCCTGGGTAGGGACTAGCGGCGGCAATGAGCAGTTCTTC
>TRBV7-2|TRBJ2-7|TRBD2|-|17
CASSLAALAGVVNEQYF
TGTGCCAGCAGCTTAGCGGCCCTAGCGGGGGTAGTCAACGAGCAGTACTTC
>TRBV6-6|TRBJ2-3|-|-|14
CASIRDSGPDTQYF
TGTGCCAGCATTCGGGACTCCGGGCCAGATACGCAGTATTTT
>TRBV25-1|TRBJ2-3|-|few|13
CASGGTGTDTQYF
TGTGCCTCCGGAGGGACCGGCACAGATACGCAGTATTTT
>TRBV5-4|TRBJ1-1|TRBD1|-|14
CASSLQQGNPPLNF
TGTGCCAGCAGCTTGCAACAGGGGAATCCACCACTCAACTTT
>TRBV5-4|TRBJ2-5|TRBD2|-|17
CASSFKTSGRGKETQYF
TGTGCCAGCAGCTTTAAGACTAGCGGGAGAGGTAAAGAGACCCAGTACTTC
>TRBV19|TRBJ2-6|TRBD2|-|20
CASSILWRAGELSGANVLTF
TGTGCCAGTAGTATTCTGTGGCGAGCGGGAGAGCTCTCTGGGGCCAACGTCCTGACTTTC
>TRBV30|TRBJ1-3|-|few|13
CARSRGTGNTIYF
TGTGCCAGGTCAAGGGGAACTGGAAACACCATATATTTT
>TRBV14|TRBJ1-6|-|-|15
CASSPRQYYNSPLHF
TGTGCCAGCAGCCCCCGACAGTACTATAATTCACCCCTCCACTTT
>TRBV5-1|TRBJ2-5|-|once|16
CASSYLQSGSGETQYF
TGCGCCAGCAGCTACCTACAGAGTGGGAGTGGAGAGACCCAGTACTTC
>TRBV18|TRBJ2-5|TRBD1|-|15
CASSPDRGSEETQYF
TGTGCCAGCTCACCGGACAGGGGAAGCGAAGAGACCCAGTACTTC
>TRBV6-6|TRBJ1-1|-|-|13
CASSYSRGTEAFF
TGTGCCAGCAGTTACTCCCGGGGCACTGAAGCTTTCTTT
>TRBV30|TRBJ2-5|TRBD2|few|13
CAWKPAGGGTQYF
TGTGCCTGGAAGCCTGCGGGGGGTGGGACCCAGTACTTC
>TRBV27|TRBJ1-3|-|-|14
CASSPAGAENTIYF
TGTGCCAGCAGTCCGGCGGGGGCTGAAAACACCATATATTTT
>TRBV7-3|TRBJ2-1|TRBD2|few|17
CASSSKGLAGDLNEQFF
TGTGCCAGCAGCTCTAAGGGACTAGCGGGAGATCTCAATGAGCAGTTCTTC
>TRBV11-3|TRBJ2-1|TRBD1|-|15
CASSLATGPYNEQFF
TGTGCCAGCAGCTTAGCGACAGGGCCCTACAATGAGCAGTTCTTC
>TRBV7-3|TRBJ1-1|TRBD1|-|14
CASSPTGVGTEAFF
TGTGCCAGCAGCCCAACAGGGGTGGGCACTGAAGCTTTCTTT
>TRBV27|TRBJ2-5|-|once|13
CASSSLGAETQYF
TGTGCCAGCAGTTCCCTAGGGGCGGAGACCCAGTACTTC
>TRBV11-3|TRBJ2-7|-|-|14
CASSLGDLEGEQYF
TGTGCCAGCAGCTTAGGGGACCTGGAGGGCGAGCAGTACTTC
>TRBV2|TRBJ2-7|-|-|14
CASRGGDILYEQYF
TGTGCCAGCAGGGGGGGGGACATTCTCTACGAGCAGTACTTC
>TRBV2|TRBJ1-5|-|-|13
CASTRDSNQPQHF
TGTGCCAGCACCAGGGATAGCAATCAGCCCCAGCATTTT
>TRBV7-2|TRBJ1-1|-|-|13
CASSLTENTEAFF
TGTGCCAGCAGCTTAACTGAGAACACTGAAGCTTTCTTT
>TRBV4-1|TRBJ1-5|-|few|14
CASSPQLGNQPQHF
TGCGCCAGCAGCCCCCAACTAGGAAATCAGCCCCAGCATTTT
>TRBV7-2|TRBJ2-1|-|-|13
CASSPGGGGEQFF
TGTGCCAGCAGCCCCGGGGGTGGCGGTGAGCAGTTCTTC
>TRBV30|TRBJ2-7|TRBD1|-|11
CAARQGYEQYF
TGTGCCGCCCGACAGGGCTACGAGCAGTACTTC
>TRBV4-2|TRBJ2-7|-|-|15
CASSQWGGPTYEQYF
TGTGCCAGCAGCCAGTGGGGGGGCCCGACCTACGAGCAGTACTTC
>TRBV10-3|TRBJ2-5|-|-|15
CAIRSGGFGKETQYF
TGTGCCATCAGGTCCGGGGGTTTTGGAAAAGAGACCCAGTACTTC